This T cell receptor (beta chain) derives from a study of T cell responses to AZD1222 COVID-19 vaccine. Study results and caveats: Dominant CD4 TCR responses targeted spike regions 160-218 and 743-854. Mostly white British, mostly female donors; authors suggested clonal diversity may be underestimated. Repertoires were collected only later (after the peak T cell response had occurred).

A word on this clone: The antigen remains undetermined.

This CDR3 contains 16 residues. Germline lookup yields CDR1 SGHRS and CDR2 YFSETQ. V lost 3 bases to trimming and J lost 0 bases, with 16 bases between them. Only in-frame clones appear in the TCRdb table, and some are missing; sequencing was by immunoSEQ multiplex PCR. The table shows about 100,000 clones, with approximately 91% occurring only once. This sequence was found in an adult in good health. The V and J genes are TRBV5-1 and TRBJ2-7; D is possibly TRBD1 (5 bases). The sequences come from peripheral blood, collected on day 0 of AZD1222 vaccination. The CDR3 spells CASSYKVADSSYEQYF. The CDR3 nucleotides read TGCGCCAGCAGCTATAAGGTGGCAGACAGCTCCTACGAGCAGTACTTC.